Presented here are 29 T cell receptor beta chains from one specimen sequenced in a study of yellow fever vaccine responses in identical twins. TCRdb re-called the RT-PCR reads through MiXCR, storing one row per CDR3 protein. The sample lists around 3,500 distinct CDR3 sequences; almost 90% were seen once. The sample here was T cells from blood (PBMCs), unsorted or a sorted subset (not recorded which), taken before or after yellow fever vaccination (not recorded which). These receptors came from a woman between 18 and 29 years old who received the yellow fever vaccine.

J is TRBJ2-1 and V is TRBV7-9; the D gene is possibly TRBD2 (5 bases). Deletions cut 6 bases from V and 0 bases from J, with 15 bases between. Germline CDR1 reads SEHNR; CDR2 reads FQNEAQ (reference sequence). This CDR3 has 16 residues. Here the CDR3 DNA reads TGTGCCAGCAGACGTGGTAGCGCGAGCTCCTACAATGAGCAGTTCTTC. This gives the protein CASRRGSASSYNEQFF.

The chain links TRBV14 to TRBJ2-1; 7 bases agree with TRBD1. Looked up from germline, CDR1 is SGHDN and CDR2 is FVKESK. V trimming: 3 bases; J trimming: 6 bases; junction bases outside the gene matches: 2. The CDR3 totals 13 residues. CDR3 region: CASSQYRGNEQFF. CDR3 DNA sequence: TGTGCCAGCAGCCAGTACAGGGGCAATGAGCAGTTCTTC.

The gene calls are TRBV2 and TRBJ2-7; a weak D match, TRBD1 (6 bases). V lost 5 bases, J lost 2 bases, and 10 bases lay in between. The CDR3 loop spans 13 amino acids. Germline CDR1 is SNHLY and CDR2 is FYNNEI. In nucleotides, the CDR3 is TGTGCCAGCAGTCATGGACAGACCTACGAGCAGTACTTC. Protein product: CASSHGQTYEQYF.

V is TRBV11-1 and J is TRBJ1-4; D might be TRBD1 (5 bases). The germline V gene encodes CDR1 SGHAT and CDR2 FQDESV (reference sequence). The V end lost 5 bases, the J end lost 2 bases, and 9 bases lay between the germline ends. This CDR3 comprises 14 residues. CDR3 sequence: CASSRGRTNEKLFF. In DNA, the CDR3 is TGTGCCAGCAGCCGGGGCAGGACTAATGAAAAACTGTTTTTT.

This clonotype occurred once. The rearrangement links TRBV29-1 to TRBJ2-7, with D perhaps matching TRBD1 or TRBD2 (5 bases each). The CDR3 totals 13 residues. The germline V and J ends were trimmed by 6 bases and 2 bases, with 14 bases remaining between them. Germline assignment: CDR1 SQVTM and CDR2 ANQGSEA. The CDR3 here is CSVGADSTYEQYF. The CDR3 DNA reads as TGCAGCGTCGGGGCCGACAGCACCTACGAGCAGTACTTC.

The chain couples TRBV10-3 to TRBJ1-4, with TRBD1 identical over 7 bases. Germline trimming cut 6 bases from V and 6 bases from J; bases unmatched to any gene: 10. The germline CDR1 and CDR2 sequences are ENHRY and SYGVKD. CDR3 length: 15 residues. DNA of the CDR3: TGTGCCATCAGCGCTACAGGGGAGGGTGATGAAAAACTGTTTTTT. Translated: CAISATGEGDEKLFF.

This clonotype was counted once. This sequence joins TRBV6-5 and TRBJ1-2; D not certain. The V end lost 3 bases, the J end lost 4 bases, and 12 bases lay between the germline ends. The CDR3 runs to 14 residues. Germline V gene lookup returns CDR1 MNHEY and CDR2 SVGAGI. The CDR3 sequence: CASSYQAPGYGYTF. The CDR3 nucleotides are TGTGCCAGCAGTTATCAGGCCCCTGGCTATGGCTACACCTTC.

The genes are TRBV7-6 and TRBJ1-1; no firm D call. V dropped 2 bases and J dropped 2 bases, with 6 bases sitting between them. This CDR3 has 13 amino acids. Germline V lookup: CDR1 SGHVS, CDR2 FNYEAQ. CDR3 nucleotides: TGTGCCAGCAGCTTAAGGGAAAACACTGAAGCTTTCTTT. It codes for CASSLRENTEAFF. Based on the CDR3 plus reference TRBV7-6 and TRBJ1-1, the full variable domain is GAGVSQSPRYKVTKRGQDVALRCDPISGHVSLYWYRQALGQGPEFLTYFNYEAQQDKSGLPNDRFSAERPEGSISTLTIQRTEQRDSAMYRCASSLRENTEAFFGQGTRLTVV.

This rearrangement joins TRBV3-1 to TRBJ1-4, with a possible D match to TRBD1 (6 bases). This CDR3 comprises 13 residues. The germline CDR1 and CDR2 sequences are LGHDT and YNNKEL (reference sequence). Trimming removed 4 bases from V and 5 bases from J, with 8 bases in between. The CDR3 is CASSRGTNEKLFF. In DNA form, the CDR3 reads TGTGCCAGCAGCCGTGGGACAAATGAAAAACTGTTTTTT.

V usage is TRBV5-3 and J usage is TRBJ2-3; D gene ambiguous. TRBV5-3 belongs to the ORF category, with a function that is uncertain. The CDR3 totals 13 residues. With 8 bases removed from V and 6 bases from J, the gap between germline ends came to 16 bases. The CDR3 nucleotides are TGTGCCAGTCTCTACCTGGTCGGGGATACGCAGTATTTT. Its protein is CASLYLVGDTQYF.

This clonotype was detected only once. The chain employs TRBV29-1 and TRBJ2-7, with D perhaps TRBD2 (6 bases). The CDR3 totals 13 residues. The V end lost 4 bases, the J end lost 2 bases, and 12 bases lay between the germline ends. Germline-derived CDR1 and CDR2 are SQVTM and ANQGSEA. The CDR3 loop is CSVATGEAYEQYF. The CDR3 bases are TGCAGCGTTGCAACCGGGGAGGCCTACGAGCAGTACTTC.

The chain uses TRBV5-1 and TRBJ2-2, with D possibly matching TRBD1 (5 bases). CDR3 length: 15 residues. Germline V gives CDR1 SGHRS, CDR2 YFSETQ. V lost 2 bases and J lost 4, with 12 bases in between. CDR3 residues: CASSLSLDSTGELFF. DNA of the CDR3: TGCGCCAGCAGCTTAAGTCTTGACAGCACCGGGGAGCTGTTTTTT.

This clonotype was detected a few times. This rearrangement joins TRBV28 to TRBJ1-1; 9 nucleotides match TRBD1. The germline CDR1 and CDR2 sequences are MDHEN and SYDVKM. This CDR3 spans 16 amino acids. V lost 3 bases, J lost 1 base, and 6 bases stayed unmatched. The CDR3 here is CASSFATGQGNTEAFF. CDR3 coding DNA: TGTGCCAGCAGTTTTGCGACGGGACAGGGGAACACTGAAGCTTTCTTT.

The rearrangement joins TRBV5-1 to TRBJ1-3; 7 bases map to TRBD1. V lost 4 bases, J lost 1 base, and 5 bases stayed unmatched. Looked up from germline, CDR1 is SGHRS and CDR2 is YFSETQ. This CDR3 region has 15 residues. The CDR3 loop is CASSQHRGSGNTIYF. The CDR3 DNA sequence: TGCGCCAGCAGCCAACACAGGGGTTCTGGAAACACCATATATTTT.

CDR3 sequence reads: CSVLPGQPNEQFF. The DNA of the CDR3 is TGCAGCGTCCTTCCGGGACAGCCAAATGAGCAGTTCTTC. The chain combines TRBV29-1 with TRBJ2-1; TRBD1 matches 7 bases. Germline V lookup: CDR1 SQVTM, CDR2 ANQGSEA. The trim removed 6 bases at V and 7 bases at J, leaving 9 bases unmatched. The CDR3 contains 13 residues.

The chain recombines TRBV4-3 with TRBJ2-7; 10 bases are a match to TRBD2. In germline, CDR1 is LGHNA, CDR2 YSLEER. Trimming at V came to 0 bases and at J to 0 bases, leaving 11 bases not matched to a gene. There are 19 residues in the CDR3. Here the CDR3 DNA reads TGCGCCAGCAGCCAAGATATCGGACTAGCGGATACAAGCTCCTACGAGCAGTACTTC. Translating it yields CASSQDIGLADTSSYEQYF.

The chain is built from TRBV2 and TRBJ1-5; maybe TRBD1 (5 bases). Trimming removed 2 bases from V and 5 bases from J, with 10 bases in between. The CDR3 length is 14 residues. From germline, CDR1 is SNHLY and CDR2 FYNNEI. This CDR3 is CASSENQGDQPQHF. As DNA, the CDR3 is TGTGCCAGCAGTGAAAATCAGGGCGATCAGCCCCAGCATTTT.

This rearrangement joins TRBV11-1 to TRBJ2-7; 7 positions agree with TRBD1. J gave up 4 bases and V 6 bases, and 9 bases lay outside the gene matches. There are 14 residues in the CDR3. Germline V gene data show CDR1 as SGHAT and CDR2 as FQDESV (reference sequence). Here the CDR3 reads CASRPTPGQYEQYF. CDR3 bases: TGTGCCAGCAGGCCAACTCCGGGACAGTACGAGCAGTACTTC.

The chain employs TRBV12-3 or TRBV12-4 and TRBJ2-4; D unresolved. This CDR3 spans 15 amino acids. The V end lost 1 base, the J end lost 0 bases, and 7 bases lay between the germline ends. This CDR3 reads CASSLEGLAKNIQYF. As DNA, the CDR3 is TGTGCCAGCAGTTTAGAAGGGCTAGCCAAAAACATTCAGTACTTC.

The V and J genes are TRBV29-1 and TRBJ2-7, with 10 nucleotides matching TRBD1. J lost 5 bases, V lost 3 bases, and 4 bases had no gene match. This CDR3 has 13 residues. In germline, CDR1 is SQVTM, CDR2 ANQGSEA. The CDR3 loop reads CSVEGQGPHEQYF. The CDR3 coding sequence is TGCAGCGTTGAGGGACAGGGGCCACACGAGCAGTACTTC.

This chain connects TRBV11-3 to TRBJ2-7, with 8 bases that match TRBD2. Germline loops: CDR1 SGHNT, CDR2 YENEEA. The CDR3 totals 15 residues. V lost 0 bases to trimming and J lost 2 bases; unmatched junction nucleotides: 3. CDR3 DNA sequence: TGTGCCAGCAGCTTAGAAGCGGGAGTGGCCTACGAGCAGTACTTC. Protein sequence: CASSLEAGVAYEQYF.

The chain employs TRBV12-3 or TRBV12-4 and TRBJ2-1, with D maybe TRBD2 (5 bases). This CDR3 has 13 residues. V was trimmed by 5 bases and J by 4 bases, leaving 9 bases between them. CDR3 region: CASSQTMYNEQFF. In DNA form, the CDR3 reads TGTGCCAGCAGTCAGACTATGTACAATGAGCAGTTCTTC.

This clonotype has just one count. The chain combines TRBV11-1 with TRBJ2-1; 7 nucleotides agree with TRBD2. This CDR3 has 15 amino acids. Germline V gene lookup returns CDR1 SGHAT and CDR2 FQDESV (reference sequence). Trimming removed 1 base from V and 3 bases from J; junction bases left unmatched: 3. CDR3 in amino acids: CASSLGGTNYNEQFF. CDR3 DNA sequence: TGTGCCAGCAGCTTAGGAGGGACTAACTACAATGAGCAGTTCTTC.

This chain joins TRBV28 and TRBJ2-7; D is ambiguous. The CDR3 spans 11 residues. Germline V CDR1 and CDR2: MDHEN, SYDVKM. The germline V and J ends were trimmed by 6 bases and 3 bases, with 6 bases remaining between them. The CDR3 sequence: CASREDYEQYF. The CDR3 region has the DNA TGTGCCAGCAGAGAAGACTACGAGCAGTACTTC.

CDR3 region: CASSKAGEETQYF. CDR3 DNA: TGTGCCAGCAGTAAGGCAGGGGAAGAGACCCAGTACTTC. The gene calls are TRBV2 and TRBJ2-5, with D perhaps TRBD1 (6 bases). The germline V gene encodes CDR1 SNHLY and CDR2 FYNNEI. Trimming pared 5 bases from V and 3 bases from J, leaving 10 bases between. This CDR3 has 13 residues.

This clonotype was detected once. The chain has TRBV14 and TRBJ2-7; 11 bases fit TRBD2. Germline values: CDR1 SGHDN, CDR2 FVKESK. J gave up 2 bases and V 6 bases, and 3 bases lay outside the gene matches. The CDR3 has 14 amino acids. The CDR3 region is CASSQTSGTYEQYF. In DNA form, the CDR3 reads TGTGCCAGCAGTCAGACTAGCGGGACCTACGAGCAGTACTTC.

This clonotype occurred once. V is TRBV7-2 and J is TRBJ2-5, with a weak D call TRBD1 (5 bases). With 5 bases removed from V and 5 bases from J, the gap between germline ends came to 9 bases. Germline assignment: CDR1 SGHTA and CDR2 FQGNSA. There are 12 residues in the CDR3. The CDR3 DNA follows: TGTGCCAGCAGCCACAACAGGGAGACCCAGTACTTC. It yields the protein CASSHNRETQYF.

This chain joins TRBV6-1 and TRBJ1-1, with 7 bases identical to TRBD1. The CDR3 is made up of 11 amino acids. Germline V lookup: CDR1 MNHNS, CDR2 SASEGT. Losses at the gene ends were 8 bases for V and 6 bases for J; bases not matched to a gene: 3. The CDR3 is CASGQEAEAFF. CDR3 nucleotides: TGTGCCAGCGGACAGGAAGCTGAAGCTTTCTTT.

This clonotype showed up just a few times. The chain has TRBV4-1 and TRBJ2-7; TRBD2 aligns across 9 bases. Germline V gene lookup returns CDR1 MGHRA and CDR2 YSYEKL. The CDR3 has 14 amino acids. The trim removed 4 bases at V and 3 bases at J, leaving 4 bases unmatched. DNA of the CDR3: TGCGCCAGCAGCCGGCAAGCGGGAGGCTACGAGCAGTACTTC. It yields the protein CASSRQAGGYEQYF.